This record concerns one TCR beta chain sequence. The antigen remains unidentified. V gave up 3 bases and J gave up 4 bases; unmatched junction bases: 3. Germline V CDR1 and CDR2: SGHNT, YENEEA. This CDR3 is 15 amino acids long. Sequenced by immunoSEQ multiplex PCR; TCRdb stores in-frame clones only, minus some. The sample has tens of thousands of clones, approximately 90% seen once; the top ten hold 28%. This sample is part of a study of T cells in localized non-small cell lung cancer. General study points: Researchers found a median 57 of the top 100 tumor clones in adjacent lung. Sequencing involved a lone tumor region, leaving heterogeneity possible. Prolonged overall survival went with higher T cell density in the blood. Clonality peaked in uninvolved adjacent lung rather than tumor.

This rearrangement joins TRBV11-3 to TRBJ2-3; 11 bases agree with TRBD2. Sequences were derived from peripheral blood, sampled before any cancer treatment. This TCR was sampled from a female donor of 60 years or more with stage I lung adenocarcinoma. The CDR3, as DNA: TGTGCCAGCAGCTTTACTAGCGGGAGCTCAGATACGCAGTATTTT. It is translated as CASSFTSGSSDTQYF.